A single sample is the source of the 2 T cell receptor beta chains below, sequenced in a study of cytomegalovirus exposure and HLA in healthy donors. The PCR made use of 60 Vbeta and 13 Jbeta primers. TCRdb's copy holds only in-frame clones and misses some; the assay was immunoSEQ multiplex PCR. The sample lists 140,000 to 150,000 clones, around 80% occurring once. The sample was PBMCs. Every receptor here comes from a middle-aged man in good health and CMV-seropositive.

The rearrangement joins TRBV7-9 to TRBJ2-1, with D maybe TRBD1 (8 bases). The CDR3 is made up of 15 amino acids. CDR1 is SEHNR, CDR2 FQNEAQ, per germline (reference sequence). Between the trimmed V and J ends, which lost 4 bases and 8 bases, there was a span of 18 bases. CDR3 residues: CASSWGGAGGDEQFF. Written as DNA, the CDR3 is TGTGCCAGCAGCTGGGGGGGGGCAGGGGGCGATGAGCAGTTCTTC.

The chain uses TRBV7-9 and TRBJ2-3; 16 bases map to TRBD2. V lost 5 bases to trimming and J lost 6 bases; unmatched junction nucleotides: 8. This CDR3 contains 17 residues. Germline V CDR1 and CDR2: SEHNR, FQNEAQ (reference sequence). The CDR3 coding sequence is TGTGCCAGCAGCCCGGGACTAGCGGGAGGGCCGGGGGATACGCAGTATTTT. This gives the protein CASSPGLAGGPGDTQYF.